Listed here are 6 T cell receptor beta chains from one sample, sequenced in a study of blood T cell repertoires in COVID-19. Profiling relied on immunoSEQ multiplex PCR, and the TCRdb table lists in-frame clones only, not all of them. The data contain approximately 26,000 clones, roughly three quarters of them seen just once; the ten biggest clones take up roughly 15%. Sequenced: peripheral blood. These receptor sequences come from a man at least 80 years old with active or convalescent COVID-19.

The chain links TRBV2 to TRBJ1-5; TRBD1 matches 10 bases. The germline V gene has CDR1 SNHLY and CDR2 FYNNEI. The junction had 1 base not matched to a gene; V was cut back by 5 bases and J by 6 bases. The CDR3 contains 13 residues. The CDR3, as DNA: TGTGCCAGCAGTAGGGACAGGGGTCAGCCCCAGCATTTT. Translated, it gives CASSRDRGQPQHF.

In DNA, the CDR3 is TGTGCCAGCAGCTCGGGACTAGAGGCAGATACGCAGTATTTT. Its protein product is CASSSGLEADTQYF. This chain joins TRBV9 and TRBJ2-3; 8 positions match TRBD2. The germline gives CDR1 SGDLS, CDR2 YYNGEE. The CDR3 consists of 14 residues. With V trimmed by 4 bases and J by 4 bases, 5 bases remained unmatched. The full variable domain, its missing parts supplied by reference TRBV9 and TRBJ2-3, is DSGVTQTPKHLITATGQRVTLRCSPRSGDLSVYWYQQSLDQGLQFLIQYYNGEERAKGNILERFSAQQFPDLHSELNLSSLELGDSALYFCASSSGLEADTQYFGPGTRLTVL.

The J gene is TRBJ2-3, the V gene TRBV9; 8 bases are shared with TRBD2. Germline-derived CDR1 and CDR2 are SGDLS and YYNGEE. V was clipped by 4 bases and J by 6 bases; unmatched bases: 7. CDR3 length: 14 residues. DNA of the CDR3: TGTGCCAGCAGCCCCAGGACTAGCATGGATACGCAGTATTTT. This encodes CASSPRTSMDTQYF.

This chain's CDR3 is CASRRDREEAFF. The CDR3 nucleotides are TGTGCCAGCAGACGGGACAGGGAAGAAGCTTTCTTT. J is TRBJ1-1 and V is TRBV6-5, with 9 bases that match TRBD1. Germline CDR1 and CDR2: MNHEY and SVGAGI. V trimming: 6 bases; J trimming: 8 bases; junction bases outside the gene matches: 4. The CDR3 covers 12 residues.

J is TRBJ2-1 and V is TRBV5-4; possible D gene TRBD1, 6 bases. This CDR3 contains 16 residues. The V end was cut by 2 bases, the J end by 0 bases, with 12 bases between. CDR1 and CDR2 (germline): SGHNT, YYREEE (reference sequence). The CDR3 nucleotides read TGTGCCAGCAGCTTCTACACAGGGTCCTCCTACAATGAGCAGTTCTTC. Translation gives CASSFYTGSSYNEQFF.

The CDR3 reads CASSIRQFYGYTF. CDR3 DNA: TGTGCCAGCAGCATCAGGCAGTTCTATGGCTACACCTTC. V gene TRBV11-2 combines with J gene TRBJ1-2; no definite D call. V lost 5 bases and J lost 4, with 11 bases in between. The CDR3 has 13 amino acids. Germline values: CDR1 SGHAT, CDR2 FQNNGV.